The rows below give T cell receptor beta chains drawn from one sample of a study of T-cell memory formation after mild COVID-19. MiXCR, applied by TCRdb to the 5' RACE reads, yields one record per CDR3 protein. The profile shows approximately 300,000 distinct CDR3 sequences, roughly 21% of them singletons. Sequences were obtained from PBMCs or a T cell subset sorted from them (not recorded which). All receptors come from a man younger than 30 who had mild COVID-19 (a few samples of this study predate the infection). Cell type and time point are not known. Each CDR3 is given with its conserved first and last residue. The D gene is left open where the match is weak. Rows give clone size only sometimes, using once, few, many, or a class for an expanded clone.

d_gene: TRBD2; abundance: few; v_gene: TRBV20-1; j_gene: TRBJ2-3; CDR3aa: CSAGRRGVTDTQYF; CDR3nt: TGCAGTGCAGGGAGGCGGGGGGTCACAGATACGCAGTATTTT
d_gene: .; abundance: few; v_gene: TRBV4-2; j_gene: TRBJ1-6; CDR3aa: CASSLEDPLGSPLHF; CDR3nt: TGTGCCAGCAGCCTAGAAGACCCATTGGGTTCACCCCTCCACTTT
d_gene: TRBD1; abundance: .; v_gene: TRBV18; j_gene: TRBJ1-1; CDR3aa: CASSSDRGVEAFF; CDR3nt: TGTGCCAGCTCCTCGGACAGGGGAGTAGAAGCTTTCTTT
d_gene: TRBD2; abundance: .; v_gene: TRBV5-1; j_gene: TRBJ2-5; CDR3aa: CASSLGTSAETQYF; CDR3nt: TGCGCCAGCAGCTTGGGGACTAGCGCAGAGACCCAGTACTTC
d_gene: TRBD1; abundance: few; v_gene: TRBV6-5; j_gene: TRBJ2-1; CDR3aa: CASSRGQGNYNEQFF; CDR3nt: TGTGCCAGCAGCAGGGGACAGGGGAACTACAATGAGCAGTTCTTC
d_gene: .; abundance: .; v_gene: TRBV11-2; j_gene: TRBJ1-6; CDR3aa: CASSFGLGDSPLHF; CDR3nt: TGTGCCAGCAGCTTTGGCTTGGGTGATTCACCCCTCCACTTT
d_gene: TRBD1; abundance: .; v_gene: TRBV7-9; j_gene: TRBJ1-6; CDR3aa: CASSLGAGGSNSPLHF; CDR3nt: TGTGCCAGCAGCTTAGGTGCAGGGGGTAGTAATTCACCCCTCCACTTT
d_gene: TRBD2; abundance: few; v_gene: TRBV20-1; j_gene: TRBJ2-1; CDR3aa: CSAPRTSGGNEQFF; CDR3nt: TGCAGTGCCCCACGGACTAGCGGGGGGAATGAGCAGTTCTTC
d_gene: .; abundance: many; v_gene: TRBV6-5; j_gene: TRBJ2-7; CDR3aa: CASSYSPGPAEHYEQYF; CDR3nt: TGTGCCAGCAGTTACTCCCCCGGACCGGCTGAACACTACGAGCAGTACTTC
d_gene: .; abundance: .; v_gene: TRBV9; j_gene: TRBJ2-1; CDR3aa: CASSVAQYNEQFF; CDR3nt: TGTGCCAGCAGCGTAGCACAGTACAATGAGCAGTTCTTC
d_gene: .; abundance: .; v_gene: TRBV7-6; j_gene: TRBJ2-5; CDR3aa: CASSLGEIGTQYF; CDR3nt: TGTGCCAGCAGCTTGGGGGAGATCGGGACCCAGTACTTC